The T cell receptor (beta chain) described here comes from a study of a mutant IDH1 vaccine in newly diagnosed glioma. About the research overall: Initiation of the vaccine course occurred 4-6 weeks after radiotherapy alone, or alongside temozolomide cycles.

Specified time point: week 5, during vaccination. In every dose of vaccine, 300 ug of mutant IDH1 20-mer peptide was given alongside topical imiquimod. Study results and caveats: Pseudoprogression appeared independent of alterations in top peripheral clonotypes.

This clone is a singleton in its sample. The antigen is unknown. This table comes from immunoSEQ multiplex PCR, and its TCRdb copy is limited to in-frame clones, with some not included. The data show 40,000 to 60,000 clones, roughly 78% seen once. CDR1 and CDR2 (germline): SGHRS, YFSETQ. V lost 4 bases and J 7 bases, leaving 18 bases between the germline ends. The CDR3 spans 14 residues. Sample: PBMCs, taken from a glioma patient whose treatment included an IDH1 peptide vaccine. The J gene is TRBJ2-7, the V gene TRBV5-1, with D perhaps matching TRBD2 (6 bases). The TCR was taken from a woman aged 40-49 years with glioma. DNA of the CDR3: TGCGCCAGCAGCCCCGGTCATCGGGCGGGGGAGCAGTACTTC. Its translation is CASSPGHRAGEQYF.